The entry below describes one T cell receptor (beta chain). The antigen remains undetermined. From the reads, TCRdb called clonotypes with MiXCR, one entry per CDR3 protein. This table holds under 800,000 distinct CDR3 sequences, more than 20% found once. This sample is part of a study of T cell repertoires in cytomegalovirus infection. Background on the study: Carrying CMV and the relevant HLA type showed in public TCR beta signatures.

CDR3 length: 15 residues. V shed 4 bases, J shed 5 bases, and the junction held 6 bases outside the gene matches. The germline V gene has CDR1 SEHNR and CDR2 FQNEAQ (reference sequence). Study conclusions and caveats: People with CMV and the relevant HLA were identified by cumulative public TCR beta family frequency.

The source is a human donor in good health (CMV status not recorded). Some clones in this sample may be carry-over from other donors' samples. The sample comprised CD8+ T cells from PBMCs. The rearrangement links TRBV7-9 to TRBJ2-3, with TRBD1 matching over 10 bases. CDR3 sequence: CASSSRQGAVDTQYF. DNA for the CDR3: TGTGCCAGCAGCTCCCGACAGGGGGCAGTAGATACGCAGTATTTT.